Listed below are T cell receptor beta chains from one sample, sequenced in a study of T-cell memory formation after mild COVID-19. TCRdb called the 5' RACE reads again in MiXCR, with one record for every CDR3 protein. The data contain almost 250,000 distinct CDR3 sequences, 15% of them singletons. The sample taken for sequencing was PBMCs or a T cell subset sorted from them (not recorded which). The receptors come from an adult woman who had mild COVID-19 (a few samples of this study predate the infection). Cell type and time point are not known. Each CDR3 is given with its conserved first and last residue. A D gene is named only where the DNA matches it firmly. The size entry is marked missing in some rows and otherwise reads once, few, many or a size class.

v_gene	abundance	d_gene	j_gene	CDR3aa	CDR3nt
TRBV13	many	.	TRBJ2-7	CASSLPGGSYEQYF	TGTGCCAGCAGCTTACCTGGGGGGTCCTACGAGCAGTACTTC
TRBV24-1	many	.	TRBJ2-2	CATSDPTGTGELFF	TGTGCCACCAGTGATCCAACAGGCACCGGGGAGCTGTTTTTT
TRBV7-3	few	.	TRBJ2-3	CASSSRAYTDTQYF	TGTGCCAGCAGCTCCAGAGCCTACACAGATACGCAGTATTTT
TRBV2	.	.	TRBJ2-1	CASSETAEQFF	TGTGCCAGCAGTGAAACGGCTGAGCAGTTCTTC
TRBV6-2/TRBV6-3	.	TRBD2	TRBJ2-7	CASTPRGGGSYEQYF	TGTGCCAGCACCCCACGGGGCGGGGGCTCCTACGAGCAGTACTTC
TRBV7-9	many	.	TRBJ1-1	CASSLTVNTEAFF	TGCGCCAGCAGCTTGACGGTGAACACTGAAGCTTTCTTT
TRBV7-2	many	.	TRBJ2-3	CASSHQWGRPDTQYF	TGTGCCAGCAGCCACCAGTGGGGACGGCCAGATACGCAGTATTTT
TRBV6-2/TRBV6-3	many	TRBD1	TRBJ2-3	CASADGTGVRDTQYF	TGTGCCAGCGCCGACGGGACAGGGGTCCGAGATACGCAGTATTTT
TRBV9	.	.	TRBJ2-1	CASSVEGVLSEQFF	TGTGCCAGCAGCGTAGAGGGGGTTTTAAGTGAGCAGTTCTTC
TRBV24-1	.	.	TRBJ2-2	CATSVASGEGTGELFF	TGTGCCACCAGTGTAGCGTCGGGAGAGGGCACCGGGGAGCTGTTTTTT
TRBV5-1	many	TRBD2	TRBJ2-7	CASSLELAGGNEQYF	TGCGCCAGCAGCTTGGAGCTAGCGGGAGGGAACGAGCAGTACTTC
TRBV7-2	.	.	TRBJ2-3	CASSLAESGTQYF	TGTGCCAGCAGCTTAGCCGAGTCCGGGACGCAGTATTTT
TRBV7-8	.	.	TRBJ2-7	CASRLTQGVSSYEQYF	TGTGCCAGCAGGCTTACTCAAGGGGTGAGCTCCTACGAGCAGTACTTC
TRBV6-1	.	.	TRBJ1-4	CASSEDGRSTTKLFF	TGTGCCAGCAGTGAAGACGGCAGATCCACCACTAAACTGTTTTTT
TRBV6-2/TRBV6-3	few	.	TRBJ1-6	CASSYQEASSYNSPLHF	TGTGCCAGCAGCTACCAGGAAGCGAGCTCCTATAATTCACCCCTCCACTTT
TRBV20-1	few	TRBD1	TRBJ2-5	CSARLGRGLGETQYF	TGCAGTGCTAGATTGGGCAGGGGGCTCGGAGAGACCCAGTACTTC
TRBV7-2	.	.	TRBJ2-1	CASSGWTEDEQFF	TGTGCCAGCAGCGGGTGGACAGAAGATGAGCAGTTCTTC
TRBV5-1	few	.	TRBJ1-5	CASSLGQADQPQHF	TGCGCCAGCAGCTTGGGACAGGCCGATCAGCCCCAGCATTTT
TRBV20-1	.	.	TRBJ2-7	CSARGTAPLEQYF	TGCAGTGCTCGGGGGACAGCCCCGTTGGAGCAGTACTTC
TRBV20-1	.	.	TRBJ1-5	CSARDLGLANQPQHF	TGCAGTGCTAGAGATTTGGGTCTTGCGAATCAGCCCCAGCATTTT
TRBV24-1	few	TRBD1	TRBJ2-5	CATSSRQGIGTQYF	TGTGCCACCAGCTCCCGACAGGGAATTGGGACCCAGTACTTC
TRBV6-4	.	.	TRBJ2-3	CASSDLRTDTQYF	TGTGCCAGCAGTGACTTGCGAACAGATACGCAGTATTTT
TRBV7-2	.	TRBD2	TRBJ2-5	CASSLGGLAAAQYF	TGTGCCAGCAGCTTAGGGGGACTAGCTGCGGCCCAGTACTTC
TRBV6-5	.	.	TRBJ1-2	CASKWNGVSVRDNYGYTF	TGTGCCAGCAAGTGGAACGGGGTTTCAGTGCGAGATAACTATGGCTACACCTTC
TRBV27	.	.	TRBJ2-3	CASSLRELTDTQYF	TGTGCCAGCAGTTTACGGGAGTTGACAGATACGCAGTATTTT
TRBV5-1	.	.	TRBJ2-7	CASSLRVGETEQYF	TGCGCCAGCAGCTTGAGGGTAGGGGAGACCGAGCAGTACTTC
TRBV7-2	few	TRBD2	TRBJ2-3	CASSLSGRNTGRGDTQYF	TGTGCCAGCAGCTTAAGCGGGAGGAACACTGGTCGGGGGGATACGCAGTATTTT
TRBV20-1	few	.	TRBJ2-1	CSARIALELSRGQFF	TGCAGTGCTAGAATTGCCCTAGAATTGTCCAGAGGGCAGTTCTTC
TRBV23-1	.	.	TRBJ1-1	CASSQLSGRMNTEAFF	TGCGCCAGCAGTCAATTAAGCGGAAGGATGAACACTGAAGCTTTCTTT
TRBV5-4	few	.	TRBJ2-1	CASSLGLERNEQFF	TGTGCCAGCAGCTTGGGACTAGAAAGGAATGAGCAGTTCTTC
TRBV18	few	.	TRBJ2-2	CASSLSGPGGTGELFF	TGTGCCAGCTCACTGTCGGGACCAGGCGGCACCGGGGAGCTGTTTTTT
TRBV5-1	.	TRBD2	TRBJ2-1	CASSLTSDEQFF	TGCGCCAGCAGCTTGACTAGCGACGAGCAGTTCTTC
TRBV7-9	.	.	TRBJ1-2	CASSSGGPRNYGYTF	TGTGCCAGCAGCTCGGGGGGACCAAGAAACTATGGCTACACCTTC
TRBV29-1	few	.	TRBJ1-3	CSVADRSLSGNTIYF	TGCAGCGTTGCCGACCGGAGCCTCTCTGGAAACACCATATATTTT
TRBV12-3/TRBV12-4	few	TRBD1	TRBJ1-5	CASRPSDRGNQPQHF	TGTGCCAGCAGACCCTCCGACAGGGGCAATCAGCCCCAGCATTTT
TRBV7-9	many	.	TRBJ2-6	CASSLVVSGANVLTF	TGTGCCAGCAGCTTAGTCGTCTCTGGGGCCAACGTCCTGACTTTC
TRBV7-2	few	TRBD2	TRBJ2-1	CASSPRTSGRGNEQFF	TGTGCCAGCAGCCCGAGGACTAGCGGGAGGGGAAATGAGCAGTTCTTC
TRBV12-3/TRBV12-4	few	.	TRBJ1-5	CASSLGGMSNQPQHF	TGTGCCAGCAGTTTAGGGGGGATGAGCAATCAGCCCCAGCATTTT
TRBV5-1	.	TRBD1	TRBJ2-5	CASSTLTGSQETQYF	TGCGCCAGCAGCACATTGACAGGGAGCCAAGAGACCCAGTACTTC
TRBV5-1	few	.	TRBJ1-2	CASTQTPRSWTDYGYTF	TGTGCCAGCACCCAAACTCCAAGATCGTGGACAGACTATGGCTACACCTTC
TRBV20-1	.	TRBD2	TRBJ2-3	CSAKTSGSRDTQYF	TGCAGTGCCAAGACTAGCGGGAGTCGAGATACGCAGTATTTT
TRBV20-1	few	.	TRBJ1-1	CSAPHPGRSNTEAFF	TGCAGTGCTCCCCACCCGGGACGATCGAACACTGAAGCTTTCTTT
TRBV4-1	.	TRBD1	TRBJ1-1	CASSQAQGGTEAFF	TGCGCCAGCAGCCAAGCCCAGGGGGGCACTGAAGCTTTCTTT
TRBV12-3/TRBV12-4	once	TRBD2	TRBJ2-2	CASSLLAGGLTGELFF	TGTGCCAGCAGTCTACTAGCGGGAGGGCTCACCGGGGAGCTGTTTTTT
TRBV20-1	few	.	TRBJ2-2	CSATGTPTGELFF	TGCAGTGCGACCGGGACTCCCACCGGGGAGCTGTTTTTT
TRBV29-1	.	TRBD1	TRBJ1-2	CSVGSFDRVEGYTF	TGCAGCGTTGGATCCTTCGACAGGGTAGAGGGCTACACCTTC
TRBV20-1	few	TRBD1	TRBJ1-5	CSSRQGGDQPQHF	TGCAGTTCACGACAGGGTGGGGATCAGCCCCAGCATTTT
TRBV7-3	few	TRBD2	TRBJ2-3	CASSKVAGGSTDTQYF	TGTGCCAGCAGCAAAGTAGCGGGGGGAAGCACAGATACGCAGTATTTT
TRBV4-1	.	.	TRBJ2-1	CASSPEGFFQGEQFF	TGCGCCAGCAGCCCCGAGGGATTCTTCCAGGGTGAGCAGTTCTTC